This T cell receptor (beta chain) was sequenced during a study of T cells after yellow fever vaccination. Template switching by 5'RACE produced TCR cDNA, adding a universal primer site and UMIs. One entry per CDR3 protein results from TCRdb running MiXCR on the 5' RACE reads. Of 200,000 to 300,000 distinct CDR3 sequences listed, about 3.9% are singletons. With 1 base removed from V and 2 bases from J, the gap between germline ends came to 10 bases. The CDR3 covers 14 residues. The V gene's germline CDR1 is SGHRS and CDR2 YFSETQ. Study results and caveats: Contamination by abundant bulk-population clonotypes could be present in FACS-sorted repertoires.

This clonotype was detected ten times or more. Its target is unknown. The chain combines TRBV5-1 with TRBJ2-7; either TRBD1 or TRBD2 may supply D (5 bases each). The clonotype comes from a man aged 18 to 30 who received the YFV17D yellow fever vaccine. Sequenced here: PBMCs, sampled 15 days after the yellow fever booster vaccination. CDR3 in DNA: TGCGCCAGCAGCTTGAGGGACGGCCCCTACGAGCAGTACTTC. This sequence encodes CASSLRDGPYEQYF.